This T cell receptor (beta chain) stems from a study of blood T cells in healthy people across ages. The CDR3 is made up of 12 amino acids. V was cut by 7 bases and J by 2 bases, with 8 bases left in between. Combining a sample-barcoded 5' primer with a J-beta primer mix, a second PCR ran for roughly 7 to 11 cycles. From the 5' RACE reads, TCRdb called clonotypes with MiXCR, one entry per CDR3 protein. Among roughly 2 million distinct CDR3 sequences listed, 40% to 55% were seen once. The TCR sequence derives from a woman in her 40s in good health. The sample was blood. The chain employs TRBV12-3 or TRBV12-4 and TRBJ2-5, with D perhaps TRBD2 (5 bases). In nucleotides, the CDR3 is TGTGCCAGCATGGAGGCGCAAGAGACCCAGTACTTC. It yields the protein CASMEAQETQYF.